These T cell receptor beta chains were read from a single sample in a study of blood T cell repertoires in COVID-19. Libraries were prepared by immunoSEQ multiplex PCR; TCRdb keeps only in-frame clonotypes and omits some of them. This sample has some 400,000 clones, with roughly 91% found just once. The sequenced sample consisted of PBMCs or T cells enriched from blood (not recorded which). The receptors shown here come from a young woman who had recovered from COVID-19. The CDR3 runs from the conserved cysteine through the conserved F or W. D genes are given only for firm matches. For some rows the clone size is stated as once, few or many, or as a class when expanded; others skip it.

TRBJ1-5 - - TRBV30 TGTGCCTGGTCCGGGCACTTCGGGGGAAGCAATCAGCCCCAGCATTTT CAWSGHFGGSNQPQHF
TRBJ2-1 - TRBD1 TRBV9 TGTGCCAGCAGCGCGGGACAGGGCTCCTACAATGAGCAGTTCTTC CASSAGQGSYNEQFF
TRBJ1-5 few TRBD1 TRBV6-6 TGTGCCAGCAAATTGGACAGGGTTAGCAATCAGCCCCAGCATTTT CASKLDRVSNQPQHF
TRBJ1-4 - - TRBV30 TGTGCCTGGAGATCAGGTCCAAATGAAAAACTGTTTTTT CAWRSGPNEKLFF
TRBJ1-1 - - TRBV29-1 TGCAGCGTTCCCCGATCAGCAGGGTCGAACACTGAAGCTTTCTTT CSVPRSAGSNTEAFF
TRBJ2-5 once TRBD2 TRBV27 TGTGCCAGCAGAGGGCTAGCGGACGGAGAGACCCAGTACTTC CASRGLADGETQYF
TRBJ2-3 - TRBD2 TRBV11-3 TGTGCCAGCAGCTTAGGACTAGCGGGGCTCACAGATACGCAGTATTTT CASSLGLAGLTDTQYF
TRBJ1-2 - TRBD1 TRBV5-1 TGCGCCAGCAGCTTGGACGGGACAGTTATGGGCTACACCTTC CASSLDGTVMGYTF
TRBJ1-2 - - TRBV28 TGTGCCAGCAGTTCGACATACTATGGCTACACCTTC CASSSTYYGYTF
TRBJ1-4 - TRBD1 TRBV9 TGTGCCAGCAGCGATTCCACGGGACAGGGGGCTGGTGAAAAACTGTTTTTT CASSDSTGQGAGEKLFF
TRBJ2-3 - TRBD1 TRBV19 TGTGCCAGTACCCCTACAGGGGACCCACGCACAGATACGCAGTATTTT CASTPTGDPRTDTQYF
TRBJ2-1 - - TRBV5-1 TGCGCCAGCAGCCCCGGGACTGCCAGCAATGAGCAGTTCTTC CASSPGTASNEQFF
TRBJ1-1 - - TRBV4-3 TGCGCCAGCAGCCAGACAGGGAACACTGAAGCTTTCTTT CASSQTGNTEAFF
TRBJ2-3 - - TRBV7-3 TGTGCCAGCAGCCCCGCCGGACTGGAAGGGAGTGGGCAGTATTTT CASSPAGLEGSGQYF
TRBJ1-1 - TRBD1 TRBV13 TGTGCCAGCAGCAACCGGGACAGAAACACTGAAGCTTTCTTT CASSNRDRNTEAFF
TRBJ2-3 once - TRBV19 TGTGCCAGTAGTAGAAGGCAGGATTTCACAGATACGCAGTATTTT CASSRRQDFTDTQYF
TRBJ1-2 - TRBD1 TRBV6-5 TGTGCCAGCAGGAGAGCAGGGGGCTCCAGTGGCTACACCTTC CASRRAGGSSGYTF
TRBJ1-1 - - TRBV10-1 TGCGCCAGCAGTGACTCGGGGAGTGAAGCTTTCTTT CASSDSGSEAFF
TRBJ2-2 - TRBD2 TRBV9 TGTGCCAGCAGCCCCCGGACTAGCGTCACCGGGGAGCTGTTTTTT CASSPRTSVTGELFF
TRBJ2-7 - - TRBV5-1 TGCGCCAGCAGCTTGTACGCAGGGCACAACGAGCAGTACTTC CASSLYAGHNEQYF
TRBJ1-1 - - TRBV6-5 TGTGCCAGCAGTTACTTTTGGGGGCCCAACTCCGAAGCTTTCTTT CASSYFWGPNSEAFF
TRBJ2-1 - TRBD2 TRBV6-5 TGTGTAACGGCGGGAGAGCTTTACAATGAGCAGTTCTTC CVTAGELYNEQFF
TRBJ1-5 few - TRBV27 TGTGCCAGCAGGACGGTGCGGGGGGAGGGCAATCAGCCCCAGCATTTT CASRTVRGEGNQPQHF
TRBJ1-1 once - TRBV28 TGTGCCAGCAGTTTATCGAGAGGAATGAACACTGAAGCTTTCTTT CASSLSRGMNTEAFF
TRBJ2-1 - TRBD1 TRBV28 TGTGCCAGCAGTTTATCGGGGACAGGGCCCAATGAGCAGTTCTTC CASSLSGTGPNEQFF
TRBJ1-4 - TRBD1 TRBV28 TGTGCCAGCAGTTTTACAGGGGGTTTTGAAAAACTGTTTTTT CASSFTGGFEKLFF
TRBJ1-1 once - TRBV27 TGTGCCAGCAGTTTAACCCAGACCCGCCGAGACCCAGGGGTCTTT CASSLTQTRRDPGVF
TRBJ2-4 - - TRBV19 TGTGCCAGTAGACCCCTAAGCGGTAACAAAAACATTCAGTACTTC CASRPLSGNKNIQYF
TRBJ1-4 - TRBD1 TRBV7-9 TGTGCCAGCAGCACACAGGGGGCCGCAACTAATGAAAAACTGTTTTTT CASSTQGAATNEKLFF
TRBJ2-2 - - TRBV7-9 TGTGCCAGCAGCTTAGCCTCTAGTGGCGGAAGAAACACCGGGGAGCTGTTTTTT CASSLASSGGRNTGELFF
TRBJ1-2 - TRBD1 TRBV28 TGTGCCAGCACCTTTTTCGGACAGGGCGGCAGGGTGGGCTACACCTTC CASTFFGQGGRVGYTF
TRBJ1-6 - TRBD1 TRBV5-4 TGTGCCAGCAGCCAGGGGGGATTCTCCTATAATTCACCCCTCCACTTT CASSQGGFSYNSPLHF
TRBJ2-2 - TRBD2 TRBV19 TGTGCCAGTAGTGCAGAAGTACTAGCGGGGGTTACCACCGGGGAGCTGTTTTTT CASSAEVLAGVTTGELFF
TRBJ2-3 - - TRBV28 TGTGCCAGCAGCTACTCAGCGGGCGGCGATAGCACAGATACGCAGTATTTT CASSYSAGGDSTDTQYF
TRBJ1-1 - - TRBV7-3 TGTGCCAGCAGGCAAACACGGAACACTGAAGCTTTCTTT CASRQTRNTEAFF
TRBJ2-5 once TRBD2 TRBV4-3 TGCGCCAGCAGCCAAGATAAGCCCCCACTAGCGGGGGGGCAAGAGACCCAGTACTTC CASSQDKPPLAGGQETQYF
TRBJ2-5 - - TRBV7-3 TGTGCCAGCAGCCCCACAGGTGGGGGCGGAGAGACCCAGTACTTC CASSPTGGGGETQYF
TRBJ1-6 - - TRBV10-3 TGTGCCAGCCGGAGGGAAGGGTCACCCCTCCACTTT CASRREGSPLHF
TRBJ1-2 - TRBD1 TRBV11-3 TGTGCCAGCAGCCTGGGACAGGAGGGCTATGGCTACACCTTC CASSLGQEGYGYTF
TRBJ2-1 - TRBD2 TRBV27 TGTGCCAGCATTAGCGGGAACTACAATGAGCAGTTCTTC CASISGNYNEQFF
TRBJ2-1 - - TRBV18 TGTGCCAGCTCACCATTCAGACAATCCTACAATGAGCAGTTCTTC CASSPFRQSYNEQFF